This T cell receptor (beta chain) was identified during a study of blood T cell repertoires in COVID-19. Study background: From the United States, Italy and Spain came samples of acute and convalescent COVID-19. In each case, the material was cDNA or gDNA derived from T cells, B-cell-depleted T cells, or PBMCs.

In the study's own analysis: It was from reference gene primer amplification that nucleated cell counts were estimated. The data were produced by immunoSEQ multiplex PCR, yet TCRdb's version contains in-frame clones alone and is incomplete. V and J calls and clone size are those listed in that table; D and trimming were worked out from the DNA. This table has 250,000 or so clones, 65% to 85% appearing once. This CDR3 is built from 14 residues. Germline V lookup: CDR1 SGDLS, CDR2 YYNGEE. V was cut by 4 bases and J by 10 bases, with 18 bases left in between. The receptor was derived from a human donor in a cohort sampled during active COVID-19. The chain has TRBV9 and TRBJ2-1; possibly TRBD2 for D (5 bases). Material for sequencing was peripheral blood. The CDR3 sequence: CASSPWISPGEQFF. The CDR3 DNA reads as TGTGCCAGCAGCCCCTGGATTTCTCCGGGGGAGCAGTTCTTC.